These 16 T cell receptor beta chains share one sample of origin, sequenced in a study of response to subunit inactivated influenza vaccine. Using its own MiXCR run on the RT-PCR reads, TCRdb lists one record per CDR3 protein. The sample holds hundreds of thousands of distinct CDR3 sequences, approximately 15% seen once. The sequencing here drew on PBMCs from blood, taken less than 15 days before vaccination. Receptor source: a man aged 50 or older who received an inactivated influenza vaccine.

This clonotype was seen only a few times. The junction departs from the called germline gene at one end, perhaps through a read error. Here the CDR3 reads CSAELAITYNEQFF. The CDR3 DNA follows: TGCAGCGCTGAACTAGCGATAACCTACAATGAGCAGTTCTTC. This chain connects TRBV29-1 to TRBJ2-1; 7 bases agree with TRBD2. CDR1 and CDR2 (germline): SQVTM, ANQGSEA. This CDR3 is built from 14 residues.

This clonotype was seen more than once but under ten times. This chain uses TRBV5-1 with TRBJ2-1; 9 bases align to TRBD1. The V segment lost 7 bases and the J segment 1 base; nucleotides outside the gene matches: 6. This CDR3 contains 15 residues. In germline, CDR1 is SGHRS, CDR2 YFSETQ. The CDR3 DNA follows: TGCGCCAGCGACTCCGGGACAGGGTCCTACAATGAGCAGTTCTTC. Encoded protein: CASDSGTGSYNEQFF.

This clonotype was recorded a few times. V usage is TRBV7-6 and J usage is TRBJ2-3; D gene ambiguous. Germline lookup yields CDR1 SGHVS and CDR2 FNYEAQ. The CDR3 sequence is 15 residues long. The V gene lost 0 bases and the J gene lost 5 bases, with 12 bases spanning the gap. CDR3 DNA: TGTGCCAGCAGCTTAGCGATAGGGTGGCTAGATACGCAGTATTTT. This sequence encodes CASSLAIGWLDTQYF.

This clonotype has just a few counts. This chain joins TRBV5-1 and TRBJ2-1; TRBD2 matches at 14 bases. The V gene's germline CDR1 is SGHRS and CDR2 YFSETQ. The length of the CDR3 is 18 residues. V gave up 0 bases and J gave up 0 bases; unmatched junction bases: 2. The CDR3 here is CASSLGGTSGSSYNEQFF. For the CDR3, the DNA is TGCGCCAGCAGCTTGGGGGGGACTAGCGGGAGCTCCTACAATGAGCAGTTCTTC. Complete variable domain (other parts from reference TRBV5-1 and TRBJ2-1): KAGVTQTPRYLIKTRGQQVTLSCSPISGHRSVSWYQQTPGQGLQFLFEYFSETQRNKGNFPGRFSGRQFSNSRSEMNVSTLELGDSALYLCASSLGGTSGSSYNEQFFGPGTRLTVL.

The V gene is TRBV20-1, the J gene TRBJ2-3; TRBD2 matches at 9 bases. After removal of 1 base from V and 4 bases from J, the junction contained 3 bases not matched to a gene. The germline V gene has CDR1 DFQATT and CDR2 SNEGSKA (reference sequence). This CDR3 spans 14 amino acids. The CDR3, as DNA: TGCAGTGCTAGAGTAGCGGGAGTGCCAGATACGCAGTATTTT. Encoded protein: CSARVAGVPDTQYF.

The chain recombines TRBV3-1 with TRBJ2-3; maybe TRBD2 (6 bases). The germline V and J ends were trimmed by 1 base and 2 bases, with 10 bases remaining between them. The CDR3 extends over 15 amino acids. Germline CDR1 reads LGHDT; CDR2 reads YNNKEL (reference sequence). CDR3 nucleotides: TGTGCCAGCAGCCAAGTCGCGGGGCACACAGATACGCAGTATTTT. This codes for CASSQVAGHTDTQYF.

This clonotype showed up many times. The rearrangement joins TRBV29-1 to TRBJ2-1, with D possibly being TRBD1 (5 bases). The germline V and J ends were trimmed by 0 bases and 8 bases, with 14 bases remaining between them. Germline values: CDR1 SQVTM, CDR2 ANQGSEA. The CDR3 spans 14 residues. The CDR3 DNA reads TGCAGCGTTGAAGACAGGGATGGGATAGATGAGCAGTTCTTC. Translating gives CSVEDRDGIDEQFF.

This chain joins TRBV2 and TRBJ1-3, with 7 bases that match TRBD1. With V trimmed by 3 bases and J by 5 bases, 13 bases remained unmatched. The CDR3 is 17 residues long. Germline CDR1 reads SNHLY; CDR2 reads FYNNEI. CDR3 loop: CASSDLGQAARRNTIYF. The CDR3 DNA sequence: TGTGCCAGCAGTGATCTTGGACAGGCCGCTCGACGAAACACCATATATTTT.

This clonotype was counted between two and nine times. The rearrangement joins TRBV5-6 to TRBJ2-1, with 10 bases lining up with TRBD2. The CDR3 length is 15 residues. Germline V gene data show CDR1 as SGHDT and CDR2 as YYEEEE. V lost 0 bases and J lost 8; bases outside the gene matches: 5. CDR3 in amino acids: CASSLDSGRLDEQFF. In DNA, the CDR3 is TGTGCCAGCAGCTTGGATAGCGGGAGGCTTGATGAGCAGTTCTTC.

This clonotype was seen ten or more times. The CDR3 sequence: CASSYPSRGRYNEQFF. The CDR3 region has the DNA TGTGCCAGCAGTTACCCCTCACGGGGGCGATACAATGAGCAGTTCTTC. The chain carries TRBV6-5 and TRBJ2-1; D tentatively fits TRBD1 or TRBD2 (6 bases each). V was pared by 2 bases and J by 4 bases, with 15 bases between. In germline, CDR1 is MNHEY, CDR2 SVGAGI. The CDR3 has 16 residues.

This clonotype has only one observation. The gene calls are TRBV20-1 and TRBJ2-5; 9 bases match TRBD2. The CDR3 is made up of 14 amino acids. The V segment lost 6 bases and the J segment 0 bases; nucleotides outside the gene matches: 5. Germline V gene lookup returns CDR1 DFQATT and CDR2 SNEGSKA (reference sequence). The CDR3 spells CSAPGLAYQETQYF. The CDR3 DNA sequence: TGCAGTGCCCCAGGACTAGCGTACCAAGAGACCCAGTACTTC.

The rearrangement joins TRBV7-9 to TRBJ1-4, with 9 bases that match TRBD1. The CDR3 totals 15 residues. The germline gives CDR1 SEHNR, CDR2 FQNEAQ (reference sequence). V dropped 4 bases and J dropped 5; count of bases not matched to a gene: 5. In nucleotides, the CDR3 is TGTGCCAGCAGCTCCACAGGGGGCTTCAATGAAAAACTGTTTTTT. Translated, it gives CASSSTGGFNEKLFF.

The table lists this clonotype with a few counts. DNA of the CDR3: TGTGCCAGCAGTTACTCCCTTACCGGGACCCAAGAGACCCAGTACTTC. Its translation is CASSYSLTGTQETQYF. This chain links TRBV6-5 with TRBJ2-5; the D call may be TRBD1 or TRBD2 (5 bases each). Germline V gene sequence: CDR1 MNHEY, CDR2 SVGAGI. CDR3 size: 16 residues. Trimming removed 0 bases at V and 1 base at J, with 12 bases between.

This rearrangement joins TRBV7-2 to TRBJ2-4; tentatively, D is TRBD1 or TRBD2 (5 bases each). CDR1 and CDR2 (germline): SGHTA, FQGNSA. Trimming removed 5 bases from V and 6 bases from J, with 20 bases in between. This CDR3 is 16 amino acids long. CDR3 sequence (DNA): TGTGCCAGCAGCCCGCCGGGGTGGCAGGGTGGAAACATTCAGTACTTC. Translating it yields CASSPPGWQGGNIQYF.

CDR3 bases: TGTGCCGTAATGACAGGGACACTAAACACCGGGGAGCTGTTTTTT. Translating it yields CAVMTGTLNTGELFF. The chain has TRBV19 and TRBJ2-2; TRBD1 aligns across 7 bases. CDR3 length: 15 residues. The V and J ends lost 11 bases and 2 bases, in that order; junction bases with no gene match: 11. Germline CDR1 reads LNHDA; CDR2 reads SQIVND (reference sequence).

This clonotype was observed a few times. The chain employs TRBV6-1 and TRBJ2-7; possibly TRBD1 for D (6 bases). The CDR3 sequence is 15 residues long. Trimming removed 7 bases at V and 3 bases at J, with 19 bases between. Germline V gene sequence: CDR1 MNHNS, CDR2 SASEGT. CDR3 sequence reads: CASTLSWGTNYEQYF. Written as DNA, the CDR3 is TGTGCCAGCACCCTATCTTGGGGGACAAACTACGAGCAGTACTTC.